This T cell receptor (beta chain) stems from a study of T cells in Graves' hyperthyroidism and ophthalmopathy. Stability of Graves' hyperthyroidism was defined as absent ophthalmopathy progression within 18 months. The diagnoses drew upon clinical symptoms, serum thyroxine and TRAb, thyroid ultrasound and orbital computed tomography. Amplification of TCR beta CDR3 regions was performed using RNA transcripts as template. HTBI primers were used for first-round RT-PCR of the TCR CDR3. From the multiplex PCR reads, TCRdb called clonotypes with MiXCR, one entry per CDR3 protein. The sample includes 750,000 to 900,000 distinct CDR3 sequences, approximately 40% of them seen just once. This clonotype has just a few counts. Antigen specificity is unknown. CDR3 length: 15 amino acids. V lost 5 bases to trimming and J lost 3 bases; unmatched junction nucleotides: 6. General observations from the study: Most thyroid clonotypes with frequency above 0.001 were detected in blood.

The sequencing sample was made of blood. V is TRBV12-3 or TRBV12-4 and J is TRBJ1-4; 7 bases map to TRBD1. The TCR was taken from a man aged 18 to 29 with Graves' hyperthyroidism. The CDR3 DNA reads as TGTGCCAGCAGTCGAGGACAGGACCCTAATGAAAAACTGTTTTTT. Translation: CASSRGQDPNEKLFF.